The T cell receptor (beta chain) under discussion was sequenced for a study of blood T cell repertoires in COVID-19. Individuals drawn from about 26 US areas were about 18 to 95 years old. Unmatched junction bases numbered 6, after V lost 4 bases and J lost 1 base. CDR3 length: 15 amino acids. Germline lookup yields CDR1 SGDLS and CDR2 YYNGEE. Per the original methods: By means of reference gene primer amplification, nucleated cell counts were estimated. Assay used: immunoSEQ multiplex PCR; TCRdb lists only in-frame clones, some missing. That table is the source of V, J and clone size, and D and trimming were worked out from the DNA. The data show under 150,000 clones, approximately 90% seen once.

The J gene is TRBJ2-3, the V gene TRBV9; TRBD2 matches 7 bases. The clonotype comes from a woman under 40 with acute COVID-19. Input material: PBMCs or T cells enriched from blood (not recorded which). The CDR3 loop is CASSRGLGGTDTQYF. The CDR3, as DNA: TGTGCCAGCAGCAGAGGACTAGGGGGCACAGATACGCAGTATTTT.